This T cell receptor beta chain originates from a study of T cells in localized non-small cell lung cancer. V lost 0 bases, J lost 6 bases, and 10 bases stayed unmatched. This CDR3 region has 17 residues. Germline CDR1 and CDR2: SGDLS and YYNGEE. The table came from immunoSEQ multiplex PCR; TCRdb's copy has only in-frame clones and leaves some out. The sample comprises 650 to 800 clones, approximately 23% of which are singletons, and 20% to 25% rests with the top ten. In the case of this clone: What it binds is unknown.

General study points: Median about 58 top-100 tumor clones were shared with paired adjacent lung.

The chain employs TRBV9 and TRBJ2-1; 9 bases are a match to TRBD2. The specimen was normal lung tissue next to the tumor, collected before any cancer treatment. This receptor was identified in a woman aged 35 to 70 with stage II squamous cell lung carcinoma. CDR3 nucleotide sequence: TGTGCCAGCAGCGTAGAGGTGCTCGCGGGGGGGCTCAATGAGCAGTTCTTC. This sequence encodes CASSVEVLAGGLNEQFF. Drawing the rest from reference TRBV9 and TRBJ2-1, the complete variable domain is DSGVTQTPKHLITATGQRVTLRCSPRSGDLSVYWYQQSLDQGLQFLIQYYNGEERAKGNILERFSAQQFPDLHSELNLSSLELGDSALYFCASSVEVLAGGLNEQFFGPGTRLTVL.